The 21 T cell receptor beta chains below come from one sample, sequenced in a study of cytomegalovirus exposure and HLA in healthy donors (dated by TCRdb to between 2016 and 2019). The library was prepared using the immunoSEQ multiplex PCR assay. For the multiplex PCR, a mixture combining 60 forward primers for TCR Vbeta segments and 13 reverse primers for TCR Jbeta segments was used. What TCRdb holds here is the immuneACCESS table cut down to in-frame rearrangements. Part of the clones is not present; checked against another copy, under half of the missing clones reflect an unresolved V gene, and the others are unexplained. The sample data list about 120,000 clones, and 83% of these were observed just once. Approximately 3.5% of the sample is held by the ten biggest clonotypes. The sequenced material came from PBMCs. These receptors were collected from a middle-aged woman in good health and CMV-seropositive.

This sequence joins TRBV4-1 and TRBJ2-2, with D possibly TRBD2 on 6 matching bases. Germline lookup yields CDR1 MGHRA and CDR2 YSYEKL. With 4 bases removed from V and 4 bases from J, the gap between germline ends came to 16 bases. This CDR3 is built from 16 residues. In DNA, the CDR3 is TGCGCCAGCAGCCTCGGGGGTGAAGGTCTCACCGGGGAGCTGTTTTTT. Its translation is CASSLGGEGLTGELFF.

V is TRBV29-1 and J is TRBJ2-3; D is perhaps TRBD2 (5 bases). Germline CDR1 reads SQVTM; CDR2 reads ANQGSEA. The CDR3 totals 14 residues. The V gene lost 6 bases and the J gene lost 0 bases, with 13 bases spanning the gap. The CDR3 sequence: CSVPGDPSTDTQYF. DNA for the CDR3: TGCAGCGTCCCCGGGGATCCTAGCACAGATACGCAGTATTTT.

CDR3 loop: CASRYVASGRRGSYNEQFF. The CDR3 nucleotides read TGTGCCAGCAGATACGTGGCTAGCGGGAGGAGGGGGTCCTACAATGAGCAGTTCTTC. The chain uses TRBV27 and TRBJ2-1; 11 bases line up with TRBD2. This CDR3 comprises 19 residues. Germline V gene data show CDR1 as MNHEY and CDR2 as SMNVEV (reference sequence). V trimming: 6 bases; J trimming: 1 base; junction bases outside the gene matches: 14.

V usage is TRBV5-1 and J usage is TRBJ2-3; the match to TRBD2 covers 8 bases. V was pared by 0 bases and J by 3 bases, with 6 bases of the junction left unmatched. The V gene's germline CDR1 is SGHRS and CDR2 YFSETQ. This CDR3 region has 16 residues. CDR3 DNA: TGCGCCAGCAGCTTGGCAGCGGGAGTTGGTACAGATACGCAGTATTTT. It yields the protein CASSLAAGVGTDTQYF.

This clone was seen a few times. The rearrangement uses TRBV2 and TRBJ1-1, with D uncertain. Deletions cut 6 bases from V and 8 bases from J, with 7 bases between. In germline, CDR1 is SNHLY, CDR2 FYNNEI. The CDR3 sequence is 10 residues long. The CDR3 region is CASRLIEAFF. The CDR3 DNA is TGTGCCAGCAGGTTAATAGAAGCTTTCTTT.

This sequence joins TRBV5-1 and TRBJ1-1, with 7 bases identical to TRBD1. Germline CDR1 is SGHRS and CDR2 is YFSETQ. V was pared by 2 bases and J by 4 bases, with 5 bases of the junction left unmatched. This CDR3 is built from 14 residues. The CDR3 nucleotides read TGCGCCAGCAGCTTATCACCAGGGGGCACTGAAGCTTTCTTT. This gives the protein CASSLSPGGTEAFF.

The rearrangement uses TRBV19 and TRBJ2-2; D call uncertain. Germline lookup yields CDR1 LNHDA and CDR2 SQIVND (reference sequence). With 7 bases removed from V and 0 bases from J, the gap between germline ends came to 15 bases. CDR3 length equals 16 residues. The CDR3 here is CASNGPDTANTGELFF. CDR3 DNA: TGTGCCAGTAACGGTCCCGATACCGCGAACACCGGGGAGCTGTTTTTT. The whole variable domain, filled in from reference TRBV19 and TRBJ2-2, reads DGGITQSPKYLFRKEGQNVTLSCEQNLNHDAMYWYRQDPGQGLRLIYYSQIVNDFQKGDIAEGYSVSREKKESFPLTVTSAQKNPTAFYLCASNGPDTANTGELFFGEGSRLTVL.

The chain joins TRBV28 to TRBJ2-4, with TRBD2 matching over 9 bases. The ends lost 5 bases at V and 13 bases at J; junction bases unmatched: 6. CDR1 and CDR2 (germline): MDHEN, SYDVKM. The CDR3 is made up of 12 amino acids. CDR3 sequence reads: CASSTPTSGQYF. As DNA, the CDR3 is TGTGCCAGCAGTACCCCGACTAGCGGACAGTACTTC.

This clone was observed a few times. The chain uses TRBV27 and TRBJ2-1, with 10 nucleotides matching TRBD2. The V and J ends lost 6 bases and 7 bases, in that order; junction bases with no gene match: 21. The CDR3 extends over 19 amino acids. The germline gives CDR1 MNHEY, CDR2 SMNVEV (reference sequence). The CDR3 sequence: CASSPLRVRVSGRKNEQFF. The CDR3 DNA reads as TGTGCCAGCAGCCCTCTCCGGGTGAGGGTTAGCGGGAGGAAGAATGAGCAGTTCTTC.

This clone turned up a few times. The chain recombines TRBV5-1 with TRBJ2-3; TRBD1 matches at 9 bases. The germline V gene has CDR1 SGHRS and CDR2 YFSETQ. V shed 2 bases and J 4 bases; nucleotides not matched to a gene: 8. This CDR3 region has 16 residues. The CDR3 spells CASSFQGDRVADTQYF. DNA for the CDR3: TGCGCCAGCAGCTTCCAAGGGGACAGGGTGGCAGATACGCAGTATTTT.

CDR3 in DNA: TGTGCCAGCAGTAACCGGGACAGTAGAAAAGGGTATAATTCACCCCTCCACTTT. This codes for CASSNRDSRKGYNSPLHF. The chain uses TRBV27 and TRBJ1-6; 7 positions agree with TRBD1. The V and J ends lost 5 bases and 4 bases, in that order; junction bases with no gene match: 14. CDR1 MNHEY and CDR2 SMNVEV come from the germline V gene (reference sequence). The CDR3 is 18 amino acids.

In this sample, this clone turned up once. The chain links TRBV4-3 to TRBJ1-2; 7 positions match TRBD1. Germline CDR1 and CDR2: LGHNA and YSLEER. CDR3 length equals 15 residues. The junction had 8 bases not matched to a gene; V was cut back by 3 bases and J by 4 bases. In nucleotides, the CDR3 is TGCGCCAGCAGCCACAATTCAGGGGGTTCCTATGGCTACACCTTC. Its protein is CASSHNSGGSYGYTF.

The chain carries TRBV2 and TRBJ1-5; D might be TRBD1 (5 bases). Trimming took off 1 base at V and 6 bases at J, with 13 bases between the two ends. This CDR3 spans 15 amino acids. Germline values: CDR1 SNHLY, CDR2 FYNNEI. CDR3 coding DNA: TGTGCCAGCAGTGAAGACAGGAGCCTAGTTCAGCCCCAGCATTTT. This gives the protein CASSEDRSLVQPQHF. The complete variable domain, with remaining parts taken from reference TRBV2 and TRBJ1-5, reads EPEVTQTPSHQVTQMGQEVILRCVPISNHLYFYWYRQILGQKVEFLVSFYNNEISEKSEIFDDQFSVERPDGSNFTLKIRSTKLEDSAMYFCASSEDRSLVQPQHFGDGTRLSIL.

The chain links TRBV11-1 to TRBJ1-1, with D possibly being TRBD1 (6 bases). The CDR3 has 14 residues. Germline CDR1 reads SGHAT; CDR2 reads FQDESV (reference sequence). The germline V and J ends were trimmed by 2 bases and 4 bases, with 11 bases remaining between them. The CDR3 DNA sequence: TGTGCCAGCAGCTTATCCCAGGGGCTCACTGAAGCTTTCTTT. It codes for CASSLSQGLTEAFF. Drawing the rest from reference TRBV11-1 and TRBJ1-1, the complete variable domain is EAEVAQSPRYKITEKSQAVAFWCDPISGHATLYWYRQILGQGPELLVQFQDESVVDDSQLPKDRFSAERLKGVDSTLKIQPAELGDSAMYLCASSLSQGLTEAFFGQGTRLTVV.

V usage is TRBV7-9 and J usage is TRBJ2-7; D gene ambiguous. Germline V gene lookup returns CDR1 SEHNR and CDR2 FQNEAQ (reference sequence). This CDR3 is built from 16 residues. V was trimmed by 2 bases and J by 5 bases, leaving 19 bases between them. This CDR3 is CASSLPTGPGSNEQYF. CDR3 sequence (DNA): TGTGCCAGCAGCTTACCCACCGGCCCAGGATCCAACGAGCAGTACTTC. The full variable domain, completed using reference TRBV7-9 and TRBJ2-7, is DTGVSQNPRHKITKRGQNVTFRCDPISEHNRLYWYRQTLGQGPEFLTYFQNEAQLEKSRLLSDRFSAERPKGSFSTLEIQRTEQGDSAMYLCASSLPTGPGSNEQYFGPGTRLTVT.

This sequence joins TRBV27 and TRBJ1-1; 7 bases map to TRBD1. The CDR3 sequence is 14 residues long. Trimming took 4 bases from V and 0 from J; bases not matched to a gene: 2. Germline V gives CDR1 MNHEY, CDR2 SMNVEV (reference sequence). The CDR3 region is CASSWDSMNTEAFF. As DNA, the CDR3 is TGTGCCAGCAGTTGGGACAGCATGAACACTGAAGCTTTCTTT.

The CDR3 reads CASSLIAGPYEQYF. The CDR3 DNA is TGCGCCAGCAGCCTAATAGCGGGACCCTACGAGCAGTACTTC. The chain is built from TRBV4-1 and TRBJ2-7; 8 bases line up with TRBD2. The CDR3 is made up of 14 amino acids. CDR1 and CDR2 from the germline V gene are MGHRA and YSYEKL. V shed 4 bases, J shed 2 bases, and the junction held 4 bases outside the gene matches.

The rearrangement joins TRBV5-7 to TRBJ2-2; D remains unclear. TRBV5-7 is an ORF; its function is uncertain. Trimming removed 6 bases at V and 6 bases at J, with 12 bases between. CDR3 length: 13 residues. The CDR3 DNA reads TGTGCCAGCAATACACGAGGCCCCGGGGAGCTGTTTTTT. Protein product: CASNTRGPGELFF.

V usage is TRBV5-1 and J usage is TRBJ1-5; 12 bases map to TRBD1. CDR3 length: 18 residues. V was clipped by 3 bases and J by 0 bases; unmatched bases: 7. CDR1 and CDR2 (germline): SGHRS, YFSETQ. CDR3 sequence (DNA): TGCGCCAGCAGCTCGGGGGGACAGGGGGCGCCTAGCAATCAGCCCCAGCATTTT. Translated, it gives CASSSGGQGAPSNQPQHF.

The sample holds many counts of this clone. The chain recombines TRBV2 with TRBJ1-5, with 9 bases matching TRBD1. Trimming cost V 3 bases and J 5 bases; bases outside gene matches: 2. CDR3 length: 14 amino acids. Germline V CDR1 and CDR2: SNHLY, FYNNEI. The CDR3 DNA reads as TGTGCCAGCAGTGAGGGACAGGGCTATCAGCCCCAGCATTTT. Its protein product is CASSEGQGYQPQHF.

This clone was detected a few times. V usage is TRBV15 and J usage is TRBJ2-3, with 7 positions matching TRBD2. The ends lost 1 base at V and 2 bases at J; junction bases unmatched: 3. This CDR3 has 15 residues. CDR1 LNHNV and CDR2 YYDKDF come from the germline V gene (reference sequence). This CDR3 reads CATSRAGDYTDTQYF. The CDR3 nucleotides read TGTGCCACCAGCAGAGCGGGGGACTACACAGATACGCAGTATTTT.